The entry below gives a single T cell receptor beta chain sequence along with its context. This record comes from a study of cytomegalovirus exposure and HLA in healthy donors. PCR was performed using 60 Vbeta and 13 Jbeta primers. Profiled with immunoSEQ multiplex PCR; TCRdb holds only in-frame clones, not every one. The data show more than 120,000 clones, with 70% to 85% seen just once and around 2.4% held by the top ten. Sequenced input: PBMCs. This sequence originates from a male donor in good health and CMV-seronegative.

CDR3 nucleotide sequence: TGTGCCAGCAGCCCCGGGTCCTCGGGGGAGACCCAGTACTTC. This encodes CASSPGSSGETQYF. The V gene is TRBV7-3, the J gene TRBJ2-5; D is perhaps TRBD2 (5 bases). Trimming took 5 bases from V and 5 from J, leaving 15 bases between them. In germline, CDR1 is SGHTA, CDR2 FQGTGA. CDR3 length: 14 amino acids. The entire variable domain, with the rest obtained from reference TRBV7-3 and TRBJ2-5, is as follows: GAGVSQTPSNKVTEKGKYVELRCDPISGHTALYWYRQSLGQGPEFLIYFQGTGAADDSGLPNDRFFAVRPEGSVSTLKIQRTERGDSAVYLCASSPGSSGETQYFGPGTRLLVL.